The 3 T cell receptor beta chains given below trace back to one sample, sequenced in a study of OX40 agonist ivuxolimab in advanced cancers. The method was immunoSEQ multiplex PCR; TCRdb's version includes in-frame clones alone and lacks a portion of them. The data contain 100,000 to 130,000 clones, approximately 90% of them singletons. Sequenced material: CD4+ or CD8+ T cells sorted from blood, taken in a trial of the OX40 agonist ivuxolimab. The receptors shown here come from an adult with an advanced solid tumor such as melanoma, head and neck, liver or kidney cancer.

CDR3 DNA sequence: TGTGCCAGCAAGGTGGGCCTTCTCTATGGCTACACCTTC. Translating it yields CASKVGLLYGYTF. J is TRBJ1-2 and V is TRBV6-1; D ambiguous. The CDR3 runs to 13 residues. The V end was cut by 7 bases, the J end by 4 bases, with 13 bases between. Germline lookup yields CDR1 MNHNS and CDR2 SASEGT.

V usage is TRBV5-5 and J usage is TRBJ1-2; 12 nucleotides align to TRBD1. V shed 4 bases and J 6 bases; nucleotides not matched to a gene: 4. CDR3 length equals 14 residues. CDR1 and CDR2 from the germline V gene are SGHKS and YYEKEE (reference sequence). CDR3 loop: CASSRGDRGHGYTF. CDR3 DNA sequence: TGTGCCAGCAGCCGAGGGGACAGGGGGCATGGCTACACCTTC.

This chain connects TRBV7-3 to TRBJ1-1; the D is unclear. The CDR3 is made up of 13 amino acids. Germline CDR1 is SGHTA and CDR2 is FQGTGA. V was pared by 2 bases and J by 3 bases, with 7 bases between. The DNA for the CDR3 is TGTGCCAGCAGCTTAGGAATTGACACTGAAGCTTTCTTT. Translating it yields CASSLGIDTEAFF.